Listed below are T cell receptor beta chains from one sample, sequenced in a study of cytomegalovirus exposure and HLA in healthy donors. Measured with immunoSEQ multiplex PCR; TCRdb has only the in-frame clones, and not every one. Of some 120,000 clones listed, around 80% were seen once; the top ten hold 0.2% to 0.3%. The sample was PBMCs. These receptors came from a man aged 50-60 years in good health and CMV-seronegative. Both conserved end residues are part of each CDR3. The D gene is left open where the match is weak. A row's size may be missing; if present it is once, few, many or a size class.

CASSPRTSGELFF TGTGCCAGTAGTCCTAGGACATCCGGGGAGCTGTTTTTT TRBJ2-2 - TRBV19 -
CASSFFPYGYTF TGTGCCAGCAGTTTCTTTCCCTATGGCTACACCTTC TRBJ1-2 - TRBV28 -
CASSLDRTYEQYF TGTGCCAGCAGCCTGGACAGGACCTACGAGCAGTACTTC TRBJ2-7 few TRBV6-5 TRBD1
CAIHPRGGGAGAKNIQYF TGTGCCATCCACCCAAGAGGAGGTGGCGCCGGGGCCAAAAACATTCAGTACTTC TRBJ2-4 few TRBV28 -
CASSQGLPGQGIHEQYF TGTGCCAGCAGCCAAGGACTGCCCGGACAGGGAATTCACGAGCAGTACTTC TRBJ2-7 - TRBV14 TRBD1
CASSFSGRTEQYF TGTGCCAGCAGCTTTAGCGGGAGGACCGAGCAGTACTTC TRBJ2-7 - TRBV7-2 TRBD2
CASSRLATGELFF TGTGCCAGCAGCCGTCTAGCGACCGGGGAGCTGTTTTTT TRBJ2-2 - TRBV13 -
CASVRDTANYGYTF TGTGCCAGTGTAAGGGACACAGCTAACTATGGCTACACCTTC TRBJ1-2 - TRBV19 -
CAWSESRSPLHF TGTGCCTGGAGTGAGTCGCGCTCACCCCTCCACTTT TRBJ1-6 - TRBV30 -
CASSLAGGTTDTQYF TGTGCCAGCAGCTTAGCGGGGGGAACCACAGATACGCAGTATTTT TRBJ2-3 - TRBV7-3 TRBD2
CASSSLTEPGNTIYF TGTGCCAGCAGCTCTTTGACAGAACCTGGAAACACCATATATTTT TRBJ1-3 - TRBV7-9 -
CAWSGGQGTGELFF TGTGCCTGGAGTGGGGGACAGGGGACCGGGGAGCTGTTTTTT TRBJ2-2 - TRBV30 TRBD1
CASSFFRGPNSPLHF TGTGCCAGCAGCTTTTTTAGGGGGCCTAATTCACCCCTCCACTTT TRBJ1-6 - TRBV7-8 TRBD1
CASSTPLPTGVQETQYF TGTGCCAGCAGCACACCGTTACCGACAGGGGTGCAGGAGACCCAGTACTTC TRBJ2-5 - TRBV7-9 TRBD1
CASSLAGTSGVPGELFF TGCGCTAGCAGCTTGGCCGGTACTAGCGGGGTTCCCGGGGAGCTGTTTTTT TRBJ2-2 - TRBV5-1 TRBD2
CASSFGGWGTGELFF TGTGCCAGCAGCTTCGGGGGGTGGGGCACCGGGGAGCTGTTTTTT TRBJ2-2 - TRBV5-4 TRBD2
CASSLVGGGNTGELFF TGTGCCAGCAGCTTAGTGGGTGGCGGTAACACCGGGGAGCTGTTTTTT TRBJ2-2 once TRBV7-6 -
CASSSSPLGTPNTGELFF TGTGCCAGCAGTTCCAGCCCCCTCGGGACTCCAAACACCGGGGAGCTGTTTTTT TRBJ2-2 - TRBV28 -
CASSSQGTASGNTIYF TGTGCCAGCAGCAGCCAGGGGACGGCCTCTGGAAACACCATATATTTT TRBJ1-3 - TRBV9 -
CASRLLAGGRTQYF TGTGCCAGCAGACTTCTAGCGGGGGGGCGTACGCAGTATTTT TRBJ2-3 - TRBV11-3 TRBD2
CASSLGTVDGYTF TGTGCCAGCAGTTTGGGGACAGTGGATGGCTACACCTTC TRBJ1-2 - TRBV28 TRBD1
CSVVGRAGYEQYF TGCAGCGTTGTAGGGAGGGCCGGGTACGAGCAGTACTTC TRBJ2-7 - TRBV29-1 TRBD2
CASSERTRPYNEQFF TGTGCCAGCAGTGAGCGAACGCGTCCCTACAATGAGCAGTTCTTC TRBJ2-1 few TRBV25-1 -
CASSLGGTSGTDTQYF TGTGCCAGCAGCTTAGGAGGGACTAGCGGCACAGATACGCAGTATTTT TRBJ2-3 - TRBV7-9 TRBD2
CASRQRTHISYEQYF TGTGCCAGCAGACAGAGAACGCATATCTCCTACGAGCAGTACTTC TRBJ2-7 few TRBV27 -
CASSPGAQDTQYF TGCGCCAGCAGCCCAGGGGCCCAAGATACGCAGTATTTT TRBJ2-3 - TRBV5-1 -
CASSLGQGTQPQHF TGTGCCAGCAGCCTAGGGCAGGGGACTCAGCCCCAGCATTTT TRBJ1-5 once TRBV7-2 -
CASSAGQSQGTEAFF TGCGCCAGCAGCGCTGGACAGTCTCAGGGGACTGAAGCTTTCTTT TRBJ1-1 - TRBV5-1 -
CATSRDRGSGQPQHF TGTGCCACCAGCAGAGATCGGGGGTCGGGGCAGCCCCAGCATTTT TRBJ1-5 - TRBV15 -
CASSHLQGANEKLFF TGCGCCAGCAGCCACCTACAGGGGGCTAATGAAAAACTGTTTTTT TRBJ1-4 - TRBV4-1 TRBD1
CASSPTGNTEAFF TGCGCCAGCAGCCCCACAGGGAACACTGAAGCTTTCTTT TRBJ1-1 once TRBV4-3 -
CASSLWTAPTEAFF TGCGCCAGCAGCCTCTGGACAGCGCCCACTGAAGCTTTCTTT TRBJ1-1 - TRBV4-1 -
CASSEVRGSGETQYF TGTGCCAGCAGTGAAGTCAGGGGGAGCGGAGAGACCCAGTACTTC TRBJ2-5 few TRBV2 TRBD1
CASSLANRGEKLFF TGTGCCAGCAGCTTAGCCAACAGGGGGGAAAAACTGTTTTTT TRBJ1-4 - TRBV7-2 TRBD1
CASSLDRGAYEQYF TGTGCCAGCAGTTTAGACAGGGGAGCCTACGAGCAGTACTTC TRBJ2-7 - TRBV6-5 TRBD1
CASSYSIKGDTEAFF TGTGCCAGCAGTTACTCTATAAAGGGGGACACTGAAGCTTTCTTT TRBJ1-1 few TRBV6-5 -
CASSLRDSQQTQYF TGTGCCAGCAGCTTAAGGGACTCTCAGCAGACCCAGTACTTC TRBJ2-5 - TRBV7-9 -
CASSLLGGGNYGYTF TGTGCCAGCAGTTTATTAGGGGGCGGGAACTATGGCTACACCTTC TRBJ1-2 few TRBV28 TRBD1
CASSSGDPGELFF TGTGCCAGCAGCTCAGGGGACCCCGGGGAGCTGTTTTTT TRBJ2-2 - TRBV7-3 -